This TCR beta chain was sequenced in a study of blood T cells in healthy people across ages (dated by TCRdb to the mid-2010s). About the investigation overall: In model experiments, roughly one uniquely barcoded TCR beta cDNA molecule per two T cells was captured by template switching. Using deep sequencing normalized with unique cDNA molecular identifiers, the study measured how TCR beta repertoire diversity changes with age. Donors were grouped into four age groups: young (average roughly 17 years), middle-aged (roughly 40), aged (about 60) and long-lived (approximately 81). To avoid experimental bias, donors of different ages were randomly spread across the sequencing lanes. For two donors (one aged 18 to 29 and one aged 80 or older), the study analyzed two additional independent replicas of 1 million unique cDNA reads from the same blood draw. The paper's findings and limits, for the study overall: Because profiling used bulk unsorted PBMCs, naive and antigen-experienced compartments could not be compared conclusively. As age increased, observed TCR beta diversity per million T cells dropped in a roughly linear way, and a significant reduction was already evident by age about 36. Total diversity estimates from one million sequenced T cells were considered lower bounds and underestimates. The CMV infection status of donors was not known, potentially confounding age-related changes in expanded clonotypes. Compared with the aged group, more naive CD4+ T cells, fewer expanded clones and increased TCR diversity were shown by the long-lived group, suggesting age selection. A strong correlation was found between observed TCR beta diversity and the percentage of naive T cells measured by flow cytometry.

V trim: 3 bases; J trim: 2 bases; unmatched bases: 5. From the cysteine up to the phenylalanine, the CDR3 has a length of 14 residues. Of the read, only the CDR3 DNA is kept; its 42 bases are in frame from base 1. Based on the germline V gene, the CDR1 and CDR2 sequences are SGHRS and YFSETQ. This clonotype was recorded a few times. There is no known antigen for this receptor. It has no much larger one-base neighbor in the sample; base qualities were not kept. Receptor libraries were prepared by 5' RACE. The instrument was an Illumina HiSeq 2500. A second PCR of roughly 7 to 12 cycles was run with a J-beta primer mix and a sample-barcoded 5' primer. A template-switch 5' adaptor carrying 12 random nucleotides introduced a unique molecular identifier onto each TCR beta cDNA molecule. At least 3 million CDR3-containing paired-end reads were obtained from each sample. First-strand cDNA synthesis was performed from all RNA using the Mint cDNA synthesis kit, with priming by a TRBC-specific oligonucleotide. After uracil-DNA glycosylase treatment, a first 18-cycle PCR used universal primers M1SS and BC2_uni_R on all cDNA. The paper's processing steps were these. For normalization, 1 million high-quality reads were randomly selected from each sample, with every read carrying a distinct molecular identifier. Instead of being binned into consensus sequences, reads with shared molecular identifiers were discarded. MiTCR, run with a Q25 quality threshold and the strictest error-elimination algorithm, handled CDR3 identification, clonotype clustering and error correction. Lower-bound total TCR beta diversity was estimated with a nonparametric unseen species model using Euler transformation. TCRdb redid the processing of the public reads, applying fastp at Q25 and MiXCR, and retained in-frame beta chains. CDR3 protein sequences are deduplicated, and each keeps its most common genes and DNA. TCRdb assigned the V and J calls; the authors' analysis was not used. Here the sample has fewer than 900,000 distinct CDR3 sequences; roughly two fifths occur a single time. The ten biggest clones cover 20% to 25% of the sample.

Donors were a few dozen systemically healthy Caucasian individuals from Russia aged 6 to 90 years. Each donor gave roughly 9 milliliters of peripheral blood, drawn into EDTA-treated Vacutainer tubes. Ficoll-Paque density-gradient centrifugation was used to isolate PBMCs, with at least 6.5 million per sample. Trizol reagent was used to extract total RNA from PBMCs, with at least 6 micrograms per sample. For every donor, flow cytometry on a PBMC aliquot measured the percentage of naive CD45RAhigh/CD27high T cells. The rearranged chain carries TRBV5-1 and TRBJ2-7; 7 bases in the middle match TRBD1. This TCR came from a woman aged 60-75 years in good health. Material: blood. The nucleotides read TGCGCCAGCAGCTCAGGACAGGTTCCCTACGAGCAGTACTTC. It is translated as CASSSGQVPYEQYF. Outside the CDR3, residues come from the reference TRBV5-1 and TRBJ2-7 proteins, so the full variable domain is: KAGVTQTPRYLIKTRGQQVTLSCSPISGHRSVSWYQQTPGQGLQFLFEYFSETQRNKGNFPGRFSGRQFSNSRSEMNVSTLELGDSALYLCASSSGQVPYEQYFGPGTRLTVT.